The table lists the clone carrying this TCR beta chain with a few counts. Its antigen remains unidentified. The data were taken from a study of T cell responses to AZD1222 COVID-19 vaccine. The data were produced by immunoSEQ multiplex PCR, yet TCRdb's version contains in-frame clones alone and is incomplete. Of some 120,000 clones in the sample, 90% to 95% were seen once. Study observations and caveats: Most donors were white British, females outnumbered males, and clonal diversity was possibly underestimated. Seropositive AZD1222 recipients at baseline numbered only 6 or 7.

CDR3 length: 18 amino acids. V lost 0 bases and J 3 bases, leaving 20 bases between the germline ends. CDR1 is SGHDN and CDR2 is FVKESK in the germline V gene. Specimen: peripheral blood, collected on day 0 of AZD1222 vaccination. The clonotype comes from an adult in good health. V is TRBV14 and J is TRBJ1-1; D is uncertain. The CDR3 bases are TGTGCCAGCAGCCAAGAAGAAAGGTTTTGGGGATTAGACACTGAAGCTTTCTTT. This translates into CASSQEERFWGLDTEAFF.